This entry is about one TCR beta chain. Which antigen it targets is not known. Base qualities are not recorded, but no much larger clone differs from it by a single base. Within the sample, other DNA sequences also encode this same CDR3. This sample is part of a study of cytomegalovirus exposure and HLA in healthy donors (dated 2017 in TCRdb). About the investigation overall: An earlier analysis of roughly 570 of the donors reported approximately 280 Gb of sequence data and 95 million to 130 million unique TCR beta sequences obtained from about 170 million T cells. An early release covering roughly 640 HLA-typed donors comprised approximately 300 gigabases of sequencing data and 85 million to 100 million unique TCR sequences. Of the roughly 400 genotyped donors, roughly 85% fell in the genetic ancestry cluster associated with self-reported Caucasian donors. The study aimed to test whether signatures of past pathogen exposure could be identified by cataloging public T cell receptors. Using immunosequencing, the study profiled T cell repertoires from around 670 subjects and related those repertoires to cytomegalovirus serostatus. A separate validation cohort of 100 to 150 different subjects was used in addition to the 666-subject first cohort. High-throughput TCR immunosequencing, statistical association of individual TCRs with disease status, and machine learning were combined to predict cytomegalovirus infection status. A later analysis re-analyzed previously published TCR beta repertoires from about 600 donors and added high-resolution HLA genotyping to study TCR occurrence patterns. Rather than drawing on any new phenotypic data, the later analysis identified candidate immune exposures from TCR beta sequences and the way those sequences occurred across donors. To decide whether each TCR beta V gene segment behaved as functional or pseudogenic, an earlier analysis of approximately 590 of the donors relied on high-throughput TCR beta sequencing. Alongside the repertoire data, information on donor age, sex, ethnicity and CMV serostatus was compiled. A later genetic analysis used genome-wide SNP genotypes for about 60% of the roughly 700 donors, treating that subset as a discovery cohort. Every repertoire in the discovery cohort had been generated on one and the same sequencing platform. Both class I and class II loci were covered by HLA typing, at four-digit resolution. Typing coverage differed by locus: A, B, C, DRB1 and DQB1 were typed in roughly 620-630 donors, DQA1 in 500 to 550, DPA1 in some 600, and DPB1 in about 450. A handful of DR-DQ haplotypes were treated as single units for association and clustering because of strong linkage in the cohort. On average, roughly 240,000 unique TCR beta nucleotide sequences were sequenced per donor among a few hundred genotyped donors of the cohort, with 15% to 20% of those sequences being non-productive. The full study reports these points: A further reported finding was that TCR beta sequences accurately predicted the HLA-A and HLA-B alleles for most subjects in the first cohort. In this cohort, only TCR beta chains were sequenced, and detectable features were limited by the absence of alpha or paired-chain data. The earlier analysis of some 540 of the donors excluded around 17 rarely observed V segments, including chromosome 9 orphons, because counts were too low. When HLA alleles, especially DR and DQ, strongly co-occurred, TCR associations were difficult to assign to individual alleles. At a false discovery rate of 0.05, a later analysis linked some 17,000 TCR beta sequences to specific HLA alleles. Several of the top co-occurrence clusters appeared to be linked to parvovirus B19, influenza, CMV and Epstein-Barr virus, according to a later analysis. Across donors, most TCR sequences were observed very rarely, whereas some public TCRs were present in many individuals. Presence/absence analyses assumed roughly uniform sequencing depth across donors, an assumption that may not hold. In a later analysis, TCR association rates were found to vary across HLA loci, with the most associated TCRs seen for DRB1 alleles and the fewest for HLA-C alleles. An earlier analysis of around 540 of the donors showed that most TCR beta V segments appeared in productive rearrangements either about 90% or about 30% of the time, which broadly matched IMGT annotations. Some IMGT-functional V segments, including TRBV6-2 and TRBV6-3, could not be told apart with the 87-base-pair reads, so those segments were excluded. The classifier was reported to diagnose cytomegalovirus status with high specificity and sensitivity in both the original cohort and the validation cohort. A cluster of highly shared sequence variants was judged likely to be a technical artifact of the sequencing pipeline. Because HLA typing was unavailable for some donors at each locus, only the typed subset was used in association tests. Compared with the 666-donor mean, donors in an Asian-associated ancestry cluster had fewer N-insertions in productive TCRs, according to a later genetic analysis. Immune exposure information for the cohort was limited to CMV serostatus. In a later analysis, HLA-associated TCR beta chains showed more clonal expansion and lower generation probabilities than non-associated chains that were equally common. According to a later analysis, most CMV-associated TCR beta chains appeared to be HLA-restricted, and the HLA associations seemed to be driven largely by CMV exposure. An association between a missense DCLRE1C variant and V-gene and J-gene trimming of TCR beta chains was found in a later genetic analysis and replicated in an independent cohort. Linkage disequilibrium might explain the correlated functional status among segregating V segments, but an unknown experimental factor could not be ruled out. In vitro tests confirmed that a few of the cytomegalovirus-associated TCR beta chains recognize cytomegalovirus antigens. The study gave a list of over 150 TCR beta chains associated with cytomegalovirus. The authors suggested that the approach could potentially be generalized to other disease states and immunological phenotypes.

Libraries were built with the immunoSEQ multiplex PCR assay. The multiplex PCR relied on a mix of 60 forward primers for TCR Vbeta segments and 13 reverse primers for TCR Jbeta segments. Amplification of the CDR3 region of rearranged TCR beta genes was performed with a multiplex PCR assay on genomic DNA. The amplified TCR beta libraries were sequenced on the Illumina HiSeq System as 87-base-pair reads. Under the source paper's analysis protocol: In a later analysis, roughly 80 million unique TCR beta chains were counted across the roughly 700 repertoires, and around 10 million of these chains were shared by at least two donors. Raw reads were error-corrected and collapsed into unique sequences by a nearest-neighbor algorithm in which closely related sequences were merged to remove PCR and sequencing errors. To assign V, D and J gene segments, CDR3 sequences were aligned to IMGT reference sequences. For a sequence to be retained, a match of at least six nucleotides was required to both a V gene segment and a J gene segment. A rearrangement counted as productive if the CDR3 had no stop codons and remained in frame with V and J, and every other rearrangement counted as non-productive. CDR3 was defined according to IMGT convention as the region running from the second conserved V-encoded cysteine to the conserved J-encoded phenylalanine. In an earlier analysis of roughly 580 of the donors, sequences lacking an unambiguous match to a single V gene segment were excluded. An earlier analysis of several hundred of the donors called V segments functional above 56.7% productive rearrangements and segregating when the between-donor standard deviation exceeded 5%. A statistical classification framework was built for diagnosing cytomegalovirus status from the catalog of TCR beta chain sequences. In a later analysis, TCR nucleotide sequences were compared against IMGT/GENE-DB human TR gene sequences so that V and J genes could be assigned. Using the TCRdist pipeline, a later analysis assigned CDR3 sequences along with most-parsimonious VDJ recombination scenarios. A later analysis defined each TCR beta chain by its CDR3 amino acid sequence plus V-gene family, and excluded reads lacking a unique V-gene family. A later analysis removed over 500 highly shared, low-generation-probability nucleotide sequences to deal with suspected cross-contamination and a sequencing artifact. In a later analysis, a clonal expansion index for each public chain was calculated from normalized within-repertoire ranks of inferred template counts. Generation probabilities in a later analysis came from a VDJ recombination model fitted to out-of-frame rearrangements, and those results were checked against IGoR. A later analysis scored TCR-TCR, TCR-HLA and TCR-CMV co-occurrence with hypergeometric tests, applying a repertoire-size bias correction to TCR pairs. In a later analysis, false discovery rates were estimated by permuting HLA or CMV assignments 20 times. In a later analysis, co-occurring TCRs were grouped with DBSCAN, and TCRdist sequence similarity was added when clustering was performed within HLA-allele-positive subsets. For co-occurrence clustering, repertoires with fewer than 30,000 or more than 120,000 public chains were excluded, along with a handful of repertoires with anomalous nucleotide sharing. TCRdb took this table from immuneACCESS and kept in-frame rearrangements with V and J called. Such tables lack part of the clones; where checked against another copy, unresolved V genes explain under half of the gap, and the rest is unexplained. D and trimming were read from the DNA, whereas the V and J calls and clone size are those reported in that table. The sample has more than 150,000 clones on record, roughly 87% of them singletons. About 1.6% of the sample is taken by the ten largest.

In total, more than 500 healthy bone marrow donors made up the cohort. All cohort members were sampled while nominally healthy, although unrecorded immune exposures were likely present. The donor was CMV seronegative and belonged to the group of roughly 330 seronegative cohort members. Every donor gave a peripheral blood sample, and the peripheral blood mononuclear cells from that sample were used for TCR beta sequencing. Genomic DNA extraction from the blood cell samples was performed with the Qiagen DNeasy Blood Extraction Kit. The germline V gene provides CDR1 MDHEN and CDR2 SYDVKM. Cut back by 5 bases and 5 bases, the V and J ends lie 3 bases apart. Including cysteine and phenylalanine, the CDR3 has 11 amino acids. Of the read, only the CDR3 DNA is kept; its 33 bases are in frame from base 1.

The chain links TRBV28 with TRBJ1-4, with the D gene call left open. Sequencing was done on a sample of PBMCs. This clonotype originated in a man in his forties or fifties in good health and CMV-seronegative. CDR3 sequence: CASSLNEKLFF. The DNA is as follows: TGTGCCAGCAGTCTAAATGAAAAACTGTTTTTT.